This T cell receptor (beta chain) was recovered during a study of graft-versus-host responses after intestinal transplantation. Study overall: Recipients had multivisceral, liver-intestinal, or isolated intestinal transplants.

The protocol was immunoSEQ multiplex PCR, while the TCRdb copy is restricted to in-frame clones and leaves out a portion. This sample has around 23,000 clones; approximately 93% occur once, and the top ten carry about 0.5%. This sample comprised PBMCs, obtained 18 days after transplant. The clonotype originates from a human patient who received an intestinal transplant, so some T cells may come from the graft donor.

The CDR3 loop reads CASSIKTTNTGELFF. The CDR3 DNA is TGTGCCAGTAGTATAAAGACAACGAACACCGGGGAGCTGTTTTTT. The chain has TRBV19 and TRBJ2-2; D is unresolved. CDR1 is LNHDA, CDR2 SQIVND, per germline (reference sequence). The CDR3 totals 15 residues. Trimming took off 2 bases at V and 0 bases at J, with 7 bases between the two ends.